The 5 T cell receptor beta chains given below trace back to one sample, sequenced in a study of blood T cell repertoires in COVID-19 (dated by TCRdb to about 2020). Libraries were constructed by the immunoSEQ multiplex PCR assay. This immuneACCESS table, as held by TCRdb, lists in-frame sequences with V and J called but not all clones. Of the missing ones, under half trace to an unresolved V gene in checked studies; the others have no known cause. Counted in this sample were approximately 340,000 clones; around 83% of them appeared once. Approximately 3.1% of the sample rests with the top ten. Sequencing used peripheral blood. These receptors were obtained from a young man with active or convalescent COVID-19.

The CDR3, as DNA: TGTGCCAGCAGCCAAGATTTCAACCGGTTAGGCTACACCTTC. Encoded protein: CASSQDFNRLGYTF. The chain has TRBV3-1 (or the pseudogene TRBV3-2) and TRBJ1-2; D gene unclear. CDR3 length: 14 residues. V was cut by 0 bases and J by 8 bases, with 13 bases left in between. Per the germline V gene, CDR1 is LGHDT and CDR2 is YNNKEL (reference sequence).

This clone was seen more than once but under ten times. This chain connects TRBV3-1 (or the pseudogene TRBV3-2) to TRBJ1-2; perhaps TRBD1 as D (5 bases). From germline, CDR1 is LGHDT and CDR2 YNNKEL (reference sequence). The CDR3 is 15 amino acids. Trimming pared 4 bases from V and 4 bases from J, leaving 16 bases between. The CDR3 loop reads CASSPQAQSPYGYTF. In DNA, the CDR3 is TGTGCCAGCAGCCCACAGGCACAATCCCCCTATGGCTACACCTTC.

The chain combines TRBV7-3 with TRBJ2-3; D gene unclear. Germline V gene sequence: CDR1 SGHTA, CDR2 FQGTGA. V gave up 5 bases and J gave up 6 bases, with 12 bases separating them. The CDR3 covers 13 residues. The CDR3 sequence is CASSPGVLDTQYF. The CDR3 nucleotides read TGTGCCAGCAGCCCCGGTGTTTTGGATACGCAGTATTTT.

This rearrangement joins TRBV5-5 to TRBJ1-4, with TRBD1 matching 7 bases. The CDR3 covers 13 residues. Trimming removed 6 bases from V and 6 bases from J; junction bases left unmatched: 5. The germline gives CDR1 SGHKS, CDR2 YYEKEE (reference sequence). DNA of the CDR3: TGTGCCAGCATTGCAGGGGGTGATGAAAAACTGTTTTTT. Translation gives CASIAGGDEKLFF.

The chain uses TRBV6-1 and TRBJ2-1; 10 bases fit TRBD2. Germline V lookup: CDR1 MNHNS, CDR2 SASEGT. V lost 11 bases and J lost 6; bases outside the gene matches: 19. CDR3 length: 17 residues. The CDR3 bases are TGTGCCGCCAGTGGGGGAGCGGGAGGGCCAAATCCCAATGAGCAGTTCTTC. Its translation: CAASGGAGGPNPNEQFF.